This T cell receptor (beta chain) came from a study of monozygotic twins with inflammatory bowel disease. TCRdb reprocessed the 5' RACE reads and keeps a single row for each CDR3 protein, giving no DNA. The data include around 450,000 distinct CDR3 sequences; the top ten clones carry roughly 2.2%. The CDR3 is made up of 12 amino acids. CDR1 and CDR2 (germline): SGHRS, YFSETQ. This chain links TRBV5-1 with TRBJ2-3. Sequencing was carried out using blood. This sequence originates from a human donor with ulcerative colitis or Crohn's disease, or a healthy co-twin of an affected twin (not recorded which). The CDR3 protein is CASILAPDTQYF. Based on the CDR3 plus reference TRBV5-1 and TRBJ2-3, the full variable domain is KAGVTQTPRYLIKTRGQQVTLSCSPISGHRSVSWYQQTPGQGLQFLFEYFSETQRNKGNFPGRFSGRQFSNSRSEMNVSTLELGDSALYLCASILAPDTQYFGPGTRLTVL.